Below, 17 T cell receptor beta chains from the same sample are listed, as sequenced in a study of blood T cell repertoires in COVID-19 (dated by TCRdb to about 2020). The library was prepared using the immunoSEQ multiplex PCR assay. TCRdb mirrors the immuneACCESS table, restricted to in-frame sequences. Some clones are absent from its copies; in checked studies, under half trace to an unresolved V gene, and the reason for the others is unknown. Counted in this sample were under 300,000 clones; approximately 80% of them appeared once. The top ten clones comprise just under 6.5% of the sample. Material for sequencing was peripheral blood. These receptors were collected from a woman aged 55-69 years with active or convalescent COVID-19.

The CDR3 loop reads CAWSVGTSGSNPQYF. CDR3 coding DNA: TGTGCCTGGAGTGTAGGGACTAGCGGGAGTAATCCCCAGTACTTC. The gene calls are TRBV30 and TRBJ2-5; TRBD2 matches at 14 bases. There are 15 residues in the CDR3. Germline-derived CDR1 and CDR2 are GTSNPN and SVGIG (reference sequence). The J segment lost 9 bases and the V segment lost 0 bases, leaving 6 bases of the junction unmatched. The full variable domain, in which reference TRBV30 and TRBJ2-5 provide the parts outside the CDR3, is SQTIHQWPATLVQPVGSPLSLECTVEGTSNPNLYWYRQAAGRGLQLLFYSVGIGQISSEVPQNLSASRPQDRQFILSSKKLLLSDSGFYLCAWSVGTSGSNPQYFGPGTRLLVL.

The CDR3 protein is CASSIWTGVNYGYTF. Here the CDR3 DNA reads TGCGCCAGCAGCATATGGACAGGGGTAAACTATGGCTACACCTTC. The chain links TRBV5-1 to TRBJ1-2; 9 nucleotides line up with TRBD1. J was trimmed by 2 bases and V by 4 bases; bases with no gene match: 6. Germline V gives CDR1 SGHRS, CDR2 YFSETQ. This CDR3 contains 15 residues.

This clone was seen just once. This rearrangement joins TRBV28 to TRBJ1-1, with D perhaps matching TRBD1 (6 bases). The ends were cut back, 11 bases at V and 12 bases at J, with 34 bases in the middle. Germline CDR1 and CDR2: MDHEN and SYDVKM. This CDR3 is built from 16 residues. CDR3 sequence: CAPTRRGGRAGAGTFF. In nucleotides, the CDR3 is TGTGCCCCCACTCGCCGGGGGGGCCGGGCCGGGGCGGGGACTTTCTTT.

V usage is TRBV7-8 and J usage is TRBJ1-5; D possibly corresponds to TRBD1 (6 bases). V was clipped by 1 base and J by 5 bases, with 15 bases between them. The CDR3 contains 16 residues. Germline CDR1 is SGHVS and CDR2 is FQNEAQ. CDR3 in DNA: TGTGCCAGCAGCTTAGTTGGGGGCGGGGGTGATCAGCCCCAGCATTTT. Amino acid sequence: CASSLVGGGGDQPQHF. The whole variable domain, filled in from reference TRBV7-8 and TRBJ1-5, reads GAGVSQSPRYKVAKRGQDVALRCDPISGHVSLFWYQQALGQGPEFLTYFQNEAQLDKSGLPSDRFFAERPEGSVSTLKIQRTQQEDSAVYLCASSLVGGGGDQPQHFGDGTRLSIL.

This chain uses TRBV6-5 with TRBJ2-1; possibly TRBD2 for D (6 bases). The CDR3 is 14 amino acids. The germline CDR1 and CDR2 sequences are MNHEY and SVGAGI. V lost 2 bases and J 3 bases, leaving 8 bases between the germline ends. The DNA of the CDR3 is TGTGCCAGCAGTTACGGAGGGGACTACAATGAGCAGTTCTTC. Its translation: CASSYGGDYNEQFF.

This clone showed up just once. The rearrangement uses TRBV24-1 and TRBJ2-3; 9 bases agree with TRBD2. The CDR3 spans 17 residues. CDR1 is KGHDR and CDR2 is SFDVKD in the germline V gene. Trimming took 1 base from V and 11 from J; bases not matched to a gene: 15. In DNA, the CDR3 is TGTGCCACCAGTGATTTCGATGGCGGGAGGGGCGCCTGGGAGCAGTATTTT. Protein sequence: CATSDFDGGRGAWEQYF.

The rearrangement joins TRBV7-2 to TRBJ2-4; D is unclear. The CDR3 spans 15 residues. Trimming shortened V by 5 bases and J by 0 bases, and 11 bases separated the two germline ends. Germline lookup yields CDR1 SGHTA and CDR2 FQGNSA. CDR3 sequence reads: CASSQTQVAKNIQYF. The CDR3 nucleotides read TGTGCCAGCAGCCAAACACAAGTAGCCAAAAACATTCAGTACTTC.

This chain connects TRBV25-1 to TRBJ1-6; 8 bases fit TRBD1. Germline V gene sequence: CDR1 MGHDK, CDR2 SYGVNS. With V trimmed by 5 bases and J by 9 bases, 12 bases remained unmatched. This CDR3 is 16 amino acids long. Here the CDR3 DNA reads TGTGCCAGCAGTCCCCGGGCAGGGGGCTTACTTTCACCCCTCCACTTT. This encodes CASSPRAGGLLSPLHF.

The CDR3 is CASSTGTSGSNEQFF. The CDR3 nucleotides are TGTGCCAGCAGCACCGGGACTAGCGGGAGTAATGAGCAGTTCTTC. This sequence joins TRBV28 and TRBJ2-1, with 14 bases aligning to TRBD2. Germline lookup yields CDR1 MDHEN and CDR2 SYDVKM. The V segment lost 6 bases and the J segment 7 bases; nucleotides outside the gene matches: 5. The CDR3 consists of 15 residues.

V gene TRBV5-1 combines with J gene TRBJ1-2, with no clear D. V shed 0 bases and J shed 3 bases, with 9 bases lying between them. The V gene's germline CDR1 is SGHRS and CDR2 YFSETQ. This CDR3 has 14 residues. The chain's CDR3 is CASSLESGHYGYTF. The DNA of the CDR3 is TGCGCCAGCAGCTTGGAGTCAGGTCACTATGGCTACACCTTC.

The rearrangement uses TRBV12-3 or TRBV12-4 and TRBJ1-2, with D possibly matching TRBD1 (5 bases). Trimming shortened V by 5 bases and J by 2 bases, and 6 bases separated the two germline ends. There are 12 residues in the CDR3. The CDR3 DNA follows: TGTGCCAGCAGTGGGGGGAACTATGGCTACACCTTC. Protein product: CASSGGNYGYTF.

The chain is built from TRBV6-5 and TRBJ1-2, with unresolved D. Trimming pared 6 bases from V and 6 bases from J, leaving 11 bases between. Germline V gene lookup returns CDR1 MNHEY and CDR2 SVGAGI. CDR3 length: 12 amino acids. CDR3 protein: CASRGGSDGYTF. Here the CDR3 DNA reads TGTGCCAGCAGGGGCGGGTCGGATGGCTACACCTTC.

The chain links TRBV5-1 to TRBJ2-5, with 10 bases fitting TRBD2. This CDR3 has 14 amino acids. Germline V gene lookup returns CDR1 SGHRS and CDR2 YFSETQ. With V trimmed by 4 bases and J by 2 bases, 2 bases remained unmatched. The CDR3 region is CASSQLAGQETQYF. Written as DNA, the CDR3 is TGCGCCAGCAGCCAACTAGCGGGACAAGAGACCCAGTACTTC.

V usage is TRBV19 and J usage is TRBJ1-1; D remains ambiguous. Germline values: CDR1 LNHDA, CDR2 SQIVND (reference sequence). The V end was cut by 0 bases, the J end by 1 base, with 3 bases between. The CDR3 is 13 residues long. This CDR3 is CASSIDRNTEAFF. CDR3 bases: TGTGCCAGTAGTATAGACCGGAACACTGAAGCTTTCTTT.

This sequence joins TRBV6-5 and TRBJ2-1, with 8 bases identical to TRBD2. This CDR3 region has 13 residues. The germline V gene has CDR1 MNHEY and CDR2 SVGAGI. With V trimmed by 7 bases and J by 8 bases, 7 bases remained unmatched. The CDR3 loop is CASTARGGYEQFF. In nucleotides, the CDR3 is TGTGCCAGCACGGCCCGGGGGGGGTATGAGCAGTTCTTC.

This sequence joins TRBV24-1 and TRBJ2-3; 7 positions match TRBD2. V gave up 7 bases and J gave up 2 bases; unmatched junction bases: 11. Germline V CDR1 and CDR2: KGHDR, SFDVKD. CDR3 length: 16 residues. CDR3 coding DNA: TGTGCCACCAGCCGAGGGGAAGCGGGGCACACAGATACGCAGTATTTT. It specifies CATSRGEAGHTDTQYF.

Notes on this clone: Other nucleotide sequences from this sample produce the same CDR3. The chain carries TRBV6-4 and TRBJ2-1; 8 positions agree with TRBD1. This CDR3 is 15 amino acids long. Germline CDR1 reads MRHNA; CDR2 reads SNTAGT. The V segment lost 2 bases and the J segment 8 bases; nucleotides outside the gene matches: 8. The DNA for the CDR3 is TGTGCCAGCAGTGACGTTCGGACAGGGAAGGATGAGCAGTTCTTC. Its protein product is CASSDVRTGKDEQFF.